The 4 T cell receptor beta chains below were found in one sample sequenced in a study of cytomegalovirus exposure and HLA in healthy donors. PCR was performed using 60 Vbeta and 13 Jbeta primers. TCRdb keeps only in-frame clones here, not all; method: immunoSEQ multiplex PCR. This sample has 80,000 to 95,000 clones, with 65% to 80% found just once. The sequenced material came from PBMCs. These receptors came from a woman aged 50 to 60 in good health and CMV-seropositive.

The chain joins TRBV7-8 to TRBJ1-3; the D gene is possibly TRBD1 (5 bases). Germline CDR1 reads SGHVS; CDR2 reads FQNEAQ. The CDR3 length is 17 residues. The V and J ends lost 2 bases and 0 bases respectively, with 14 bases between them. CDR3 in amino acids: CASSLFGASRSGNTIYF. Written as DNA, the CDR3 is TGTGCCAGCAGCTTATTTGGGGCCTCCCGCTCTGGAAACACCATATATTTT.

This chain connects TRBV25-1 to TRBJ2-7; 10 nucleotides match TRBD1. Unmatched junction bases numbered 14, after V lost 6 bases and J lost 6 bases. CDR3 size: 16 residues. Germline V gene data show CDR1 as MGHDK and CDR2 as SYGVNS. The CDR3 region has the DNA TGTGCCAGCAGAGCTACCTCCGGGACAGGGGCGATCGAGCAGTACTTC. Its protein product is CASRATSGTGAIEQYF.

The gene calls are TRBV10-3 and TRBJ2-7, with TRBD2 matching over 7 bases. Germline loops: CDR1 ENHRY, CDR2 SYGVKD. The CDR3 has 13 residues. Losses at the gene ends were 8 bases for V and 0 bases for J; bases not matched to a gene: 4. The CDR3 nucleotides read TGTGCCATCGCGGGAGAGAGCTCCTACGAGCAGTACTTC. It codes for CAIAGESSYEQYF.

The V and J genes are TRBV7-2 and TRBJ2-7; 7 bases agree with TRBD2. Germline values: CDR1 SGHTA, CDR2 FQGNSA. CDR3 size: 15 residues. The junction had 9 bases not matched to a gene; V was cut back by 5 bases and J by 2 bases. The CDR3 loop reads CASSLRGGSTYEQYF. In DNA, the CDR3 is TGTGCCAGCAGCCTACGGGGAGGGAGCACCTACGAGCAGTACTTC.